This passage covers 6 T cell receptor beta chains from one sample sequenced in a study of neurological immune-mediated disorders. Each CDR3 protein gets one entry after TCRdb re-called the 5' RACE reads with MiXCR. The table has tens of thousands of distinct CDR3 sequences, 3.5% to 5% seen once. Sequencing was performed on PBMCs. The receptors derive from a woman between 55 and 75 years old with multiple sclerosis.

To note about this clonotype: A junction end diverges from the germline sequence, so it may reflect a read error. The chain is built from TRBV30 and TRBJ2-3, with unresolved D. This CDR3 spans 13 amino acids. The germline gives CDR1 GTSNPN, CDR2 SVGIG (reference sequence). The DNA of the CDR3 is TGTGCCTACTCTACCCATAGCACAGATACTCAGTATTTT. This codes for CAYSTHSTDTQYF.

This clonotype occurred many times. The chain combines TRBV5-1 with TRBJ1-1, with no clear D. The V gene lost 0 bases and the J gene lost 1 base, with 7 bases spanning the gap. The CDR3 consists of 14 residues. Germline CDR1 is SGHRS and CDR2 is YFSETQ. CDR3 nucleotide sequence: TGCGCCAGCAGCTTGGAGTACAGGAACACTGAAGCTTTCTTT. It translates to CASSLEYRNTEAFF.

This clonotype was recorded many times. The rearrangement links TRBV11-2 to TRBJ2-1; tentative D call: TRBD1 (6 bases). This CDR3 contains 14 residues. CDR1 and CDR2 from the germline V gene are SGHAT and FQNNGV. The V end was cut by 5 bases, the J end by 10 bases, with 18 bases between. In nucleotides, the CDR3 is TGTGCCAGCAGCCGCGACACGGGACACGGCGAGCAGTTCTTC. Translation: CASSRDTGHGEQFF.

This clonotype was found many times. V and J are TRBV18 and TRBJ2-5; 9 bases fit TRBD1. Losses at the gene ends were 2 bases for V and 1 base for J; bases not matched to a gene: 11. This CDR3 contains 18 residues. Per germline, CDR1 KGHSH and CDR2 LQKENI. The CDR3 region is CASSPWFRTGDIQETQYF. CDR3 DNA: TGTGCCAGCTCACCATGGTTTAGGACAGGGGACATCCAAGAGACCCAGTACTTC.

The sample holds many counts of this clonotype. The V call is TRBV4-3, the J call TRBJ2-1; D not certain. This CDR3 contains 14 residues. Trimming stripped 0 bases from V and 12 bases from J, with 15 bases between. Germline V gene data show CDR1 as LGHNA and CDR2 as YSLEER. For the CDR3, the DNA is TGCGCCAGCAGCCAAGATCGGCGCCTTCGCGGGCAGTTCTTC. Protein sequence: CASSQDRRLRGQFF.

This clonotype was detected many times. The CDR3 sequence is CASSLEGAREQFF. The CDR3 nucleotides read TGTGCCAGCAGCTTAGAGGGGGCGCGGGAGCAGTTCTTC. The rearrangement links TRBV7-2 to TRBJ2-1; 7 bases are a match to TRBD1. V was pared by 1 base and J by 10 bases, with 4 bases of the junction left unmatched. Germline assignment: CDR1 SGHTA and CDR2 FQGNSA. This CDR3 is built from 13 residues. Based on the CDR3 plus reference TRBV7-2 and TRBJ2-1, the full variable domain is GAGVSQSPSNKVTEKGKDVELRCDPISGHTALYWYRQSLGQGLEFLIYFQGNSAPDKSGLPSDRFSAERTGGSVSTLTIQRTQQEDSAVYLCASSLEGAREQFFGPGTRLTVL.